The present entry profiles one T cell receptor (beta chain) with its context. In this sample, this clonotype turned up many times. This receptor's antigen is unknown. No base qualities exist here, and no much larger clone lies one base off it. The CDR3 numbers 16 residues from cysteine through phenylalanine. Of all the DNA, just the CDR3 is kept, 48 bases in frame from base 1. Reading the germline V gene (reference sequence) gives CDR1 MNHEY and CDR2 SMNVEV. V loses 4 bases of germline sequence and J loses 4 bases, and the interval between the two ends is 16 bases. This sample's time point label indicates: persistent/refractory GD, antithyroid drugs over 5 years with positive TRAb. For both TCR sequencing and RNA sequencing, RNA was extracted from PBMCs in TRIzol. The diagnosis of Graves' disease followed American Thyroid Association guidelines. Patients were recruited from an endocrinology department in Xi'an, China. From each patient, 8 to 10 milliliters of peripheral blood was collected into an EDTA anticoagulant tube. Ficoll Paque Plus density gradient separation was used to isolate PBMCs, and no further T cell sorting was done. RNA quality was checked with an Agilent 2100 Bioanalyzer and agarose gel, and concentration with a NanoDrop 2000.

Library prep was done by multiplex PCR. Sequencing took place on an Illumina HiSeq 4000. iRepertoire HTBI primers and Arm-PCR amplification of CDR3 regions were used to construct TCR beta libraries. PCR products were gel purified before sequencing. The authors' pipeline ran thus. Gene usage analysis of CDR3 amino acid clonotypes relied on the roughly 60 TRBV and 14 TRBJ segments identified across samples. Filtered high-quality paired reads were merged into contigs using COPE and FqMerger. BLAST was used to align contigs to IMGT TRBV, TRBD and TRBJ reference genes, and CDR3 was defined according to IMGT. Any clonotype with a frequency above 0.1% was classified as a highly expanded clone. Shannon entropy was used to measure repertoire diversity, and the Gini coefficient was used to measure V-J evenness. Public clonotypes were defined as clonotypes shared by more than one individual. The raw public reads went through TCRdb reprocessing: fastp at Q25, MiXCR clone calling, in-frame beta chains kept. Identical CDR3 proteins give one entry, which carries the most common genes and DNA. These V and J calls originate from TCRdb's pipeline instead of the authors' own analysis. The sample data list roughly 490,000 distinct CDR3 sequences, and roughly 23% of these were observed just once. Under 15% of the sample is in the top ten clones.

This sample is part of a study of regulatory T cells in long-lasting Graves disease (dated by TCRdb to the early 2020s). At the level of the whole study: To count as having persistent Graves' disease, a patient had to have received antithyroid drug treatment for over 5 years with TSH receptor autoantibodies remaining persistently positive. Patients with persistent Graves' disease were compared with patients with newly diagnosed Graves' disease using TCR sequencing and RNA sequencing of peripheral blood. The study took place in China and was registered as a clinical trial. A total of some 35 samples underwent TCR sequencing: about 13 from persistent and around 20 from newly diagnosed Graves' disease patients. In the clinical cohort, patients with persistent Graves' disease had used antithyroid drugs for an average of roughly 10 years. What the authors observed across the whole study: Lower TCR Shannon entropy and fewer highly expanded clones were observed in persistent Graves' disease patients than in newly diagnosed patients, which suggested clonal expansion. More public clonotypes were shared among persistent patients (roughly 3,000) than among newly diagnosed patients (under 1,000). TRBV28, TRBJ1-2 and TRBJ2-5 were preferentially used in persistent disease, while TRBV20-1 and TRBJ2-1 were favored in newly diagnosed disease. Sequencing and analysis were limited to the TCR beta chain. The authors noted that the small sample size was a limitation that may lower accuracy. Because the primary lesion, thyroid tissue, could not be accessed, the study looked at peripheral blood alone.

The rearrangement combines TRBV27 with TRBJ2-2, with TRBD2 perhaps the D gene, on 7 matching bases. The receptor was isolated from a female donor with Graves disease. The input for sequencing was peripheral blood mononuclear cells (PBMCs), taken when the disease was refractory, from a patient treated with antithyroid drugs. In nucleotides, the sequence is TGTGCCAGCAGTTCGTTGGGGGGGCGTTCCACCGGGGAGCTGTTTTTT. Protein translation: CASSSLGGRSTGELFF.